This T cell receptor (beta chain) derives from a study of blood T cells in healthy people across ages. J gave up 0 bases and V 8 bases, and 7 bases lay outside the gene matches. Germline lookup yields CDR1 SNHLY and CDR2 FYNNEI. This CDR3 has 15 amino acids. The count of this clonotype is one. Its antigen is unknown. Donors were healthy Caucasian individuals from Russia aged roughly 6 to 90. A sample-barcoded 5' primer and a J-beta primer mix were used in a second PCR of roughly 6 to 11 cycles. In TCRdb, the 5' RACE reads were re-called with MiXCR into one record per CDR3 protein. The table records about 1.8 million distinct CDR3 sequences, just under 50% of them present only once. Findings and caveats of the study: With age, beta diversity per million T cells declined roughly linearly, significantly by roughly 40.

V gene TRBV2 combines with J gene TRBJ1-2; 9 nucleotides agree with TRBD1. Sequenced input: blood. This sequence was found in a woman between 40 and 50 years old in good health. CDR3 amino acids: CASEPGQGANYGYTF. Written as DNA, the CDR3 is TGTGCCAGCGAACCGGGACAGGGCGCTAACTATGGCTACACCTTC.